Presented here are 27 T cell receptor beta chains from one specimen sequenced in a study of shared clonotypes between healthy human individuals. TCRdb's copy holds only in-frame clones and misses some; the assay was immunoSEQ multiplex PCR. The table includes some 1 million clones, approximately 72% detected once. Material: memory CD4+ T cells sorted from blood. As for subset: CD45RA-negative fraction. These receptor sequences come from a man younger than 30 in good health.

J is TRBJ2-5 and V is TRBV21-1; the table's D gene call, TRBD2, was not cross checked with the DNA. TRBV21-1 counts as a pseudogene. This CDR3 is built from 16 residues. CDR3 protein: CASSKVVAPPEETQYF. The CDR3 DNA sequence: TGTGCCAGCAGCAAAGTAGTCGCCCCCCCGGAAGAGACCCAGTACTTC.

The V and J genes are TRBV19 and TRBJ1-5; D remains ambiguous. CDR3 length equals 15 residues. With 1 base removed from V and 0 bases from J, the gap between germline ends came to 7 bases. From germline, CDR1 is LNHDA and CDR2 SQIVND (reference sequence). This CDR3 is CASSIGASSNQPQHF. In nucleotides, the CDR3 is TGTGCCAGTAGTATAGGGGCGTCTAGCAATCAGCCCCAGCATTTT.

This clone was seen a few times. The genes are TRBV9 and TRBJ1-2, with 7 nucleotides matching TRBD1. The CDR3 has 18 amino acids. Germline V lookup: CDR1 SGDLS, CDR2 YYNGEE. V shed 4 bases and J 5 bases; nucleotides not matched to a gene: 20. The CDR3 nucleotides are TGTGCCAGCAGCCCCGACCTAGGGGGACAGACTACTCATTATGGCTACACCTTC. Translated, it gives CASSPDLGGQTTHYGYTF.

This clone has only one observation. This chain links TRBV10-3 with TRBJ1-1; D call uncertain. Trimming took 4 bases from V and 4 from J, leaving 19 bases between them. This CDR3 is built from 16 residues. Germline V gives CDR1 ENHRY, CDR2 SYGVKD. The CDR3 loop is CAISGRTEGKGTEAFF. For the CDR3, the DNA is TGTGCCATCAGTGGAAGGACCGAGGGAAAGGGCACTGAAGCTTTCTTT.

A note on this clone: The sample carries other DNA sequences with the same CDR3. The chain employs TRBV5-1 and TRBJ1-1; D ambiguous. V was pared by 2 bases and J by 3 bases, with 11 bases between. The CDR3 extends over 14 amino acids. Germline CDR1 reads SGHRS; CDR2 reads YFSETQ. The CDR3 sequence: CASSFSAGDTEAFF. For the CDR3, the DNA is TGCGCCAGCAGCTTCTCCGCAGGCGACACTGAAGCTTTCTTT.

This clone was counted at least ten times. The rearrangement uses TRBV5-1 and TRBJ2-3, with 11 bases identical to TRBD2. Germline values: CDR1 SGHRS, CDR2 YFSETQ. The CDR3 runs 18 residues. J gave up 2 bases and V 1 base, and 9 bases lay outside the gene matches. The DNA for the CDR3 is TGCGCCAGCAGCTTGCCCCTAGCGGGAGGTGGGAACACAGATACGCAGTATTTT. Translating it yields CASSLPLAGGGNTDTQYF.

The rearrangement links TRBV5-4 to TRBJ2-1; D is perhaps TRBD2 (6 bases). CDR3 length: 15 amino acids. With 0 bases removed from V and 4 bases from J, the gap between germline ends came to 11 bases. Germline loops: CDR1 SGHNT, CDR2 YYREEE (reference sequence). The chain's CDR3 is CASSLAGGDYNEQFF. CDR3 bases: TGTGCCAGCAGCTTGGCTGGCGGGGATTACAATGAGCAGTTCTTC.

Details on this clone: Lacking the conserved final phenylalanine or tryptophan, this CDR3 likely reflects a read error. V is TRBV29-1 and J is TRBJ1-5, with TRBD1 as a possible D gene (6 bases). Germline values: CDR1 SQVTM, CDR2 ANQGSEA. The V end lost 4 bases, the J end lost 3 bases, and 10 bases lay between the germline ends. The CDR3 is 13 residues long. The CDR3 spells CSVVTGYNQPQHL. CDR3 nucleotides: TGCAGCGTTGTGACAGGTTACAATCAGCCCCAGCATCTT.

The rearrangement joins TRBV2 to TRBJ2-7; possible D gene TRBD1, 6 bases. CDR1 and CDR2 (germline): SNHLY, FYNNEI. The CDR3 length is 14 residues. Trimming shortened V by 6 bases and J by 0 bases, and 12 bases separated the two germline ends. In DNA form, the CDR3 reads TGTGCCAGCAGGACAGGTAGAATCTCCTACGAGCAGTACTTC. Translating it yields CASRTGRISYEQYF.

This clone was counted once. This chain links TRBV5-4 with TRBJ1-2; 7 bases fit TRBD1. There are 16 residues in the CDR3. V was clipped by 4 bases and J by 2 bases; unmatched bases: 11. Per the germline V gene, CDR1 is SGHNT and CDR2 is YYREEE (reference sequence). The CDR3 protein is CASSPGGGTANYGYTF. DNA of the CDR3: TGTGCCAGCAGCCCGGGGGGCGGGACAGCCAACTATGGCTACACCTTC.

V is TRBV11-3 and J is TRBJ2-2; possibly TRBD1 for D (6 bases). The V gene lost 8 bases and the J gene lost 1 base, with 8 bases spanning the gap. The CDR3 covers 13 residues. CDR1 is SGHNT and CDR2 is YENEEA in the germline V gene. The CDR3: CASGGGNTGELFF. In DNA form, the CDR3 reads TGTGCCAGCGGGGGCGGGAACACCGGGGAGCTGTTTTTT.

The chain couples TRBV5-1 to TRBJ2-7; D is uncertain. The CDR3 length is 12 residues. Germline V gene sequence: CDR1 SGHRS, CDR2 YFSETQ. Trimming left V 0 bases short and J 7 bases short, with 8 bases between. In DNA, the CDR3 is TGCGCCAGCAGCTTGGACTCAAGGGAGCAGTACTTC. It encodes CASSLDSREQYF.

The chain links TRBV19 to TRBJ1-6; 7 positions match TRBD1. V lost 8 bases and J lost 8; bases outside the gene matches: 15. The germline gives CDR1 LNHDA, CDR2 SQIVND (reference sequence). This CDR3 has 16 residues. Here the CDR3 reads CASAPPGTEEHSPLHF. The CDR3 DNA reads as TGTGCCAGTGCTCCCCCCGGGACAGAGGAACATTCACCCCTCCACTTT. Full variable domain (rest looked up from reference TRBV19 and TRBJ1-6): DGGITQSPKYLFRKEGQNVTLSCEQNLNHDAMYWYRQDPGQGLRLIYYSQIVNDFQKGDIAEGYSVSREKKESFPLTVTSAQKNPTAFYLCASAPPGTEEHSPLHFGNGTRLTVT.

The genes are TRBV19 and TRBJ1-5; 12 nucleotides match TRBD1. Per germline, CDR1 LNHDA and CDR2 SQIVND (reference sequence). CDR3 size: 18 residues. Losses at the gene ends were 1 base for V and 1 base for J; bases not matched to a gene: 5. CDR3 coding DNA: TGTGCCAGTAGTATAGTGGGACAGGGGGCGAAGAGCAATCAGCCCCAGCATTTT. Amino acids: CASSIVGQGAKSNQPQHF.

The chain links TRBV6-5 to TRBJ1-2; 9 bases agree with TRBD1. V shed 0 bases and J 7 bases; nucleotides not matched to a gene: 6. The CDR3 sequence is 15 residues long. The V gene's germline CDR1 is MNHEY and CDR2 SVGAGI. CDR3 bases: TGTGCCAGCAGTTACTCCGGGGACAGGGTCGCTGGCTACACCTTC. Protein: CASSYSGDRVAGYTF.

The chain is built from TRBV5-1 and TRBJ2-2, with 7 bases lining up with TRBD1. Germline trimming cut 5 bases from V and 4 bases from J; bases unmatched to any gene: 8. The CDR3 is 15 amino acids. Germline CDR1 and CDR2: SGHRS and YFSETQ. The CDR3 here is CASSPGGWGTGELFF. As DNA, the CDR3 is TGCGCCAGCAGTCCAGGGGGTTGGGGCACCGGGGAGCTGTTTTTT.

The rearrangement uses TRBV7-2 and TRBJ1-2; unclear D gene. The V gene lost 4 bases and the J gene lost 9 bases, with 15 bases spanning the gap. CDR3 length: 13 residues. Germline CDR1 reads SGHTA; CDR2 reads FQGNSA. The CDR3 spells CASSSQGFRSYTF. The DNA for the CDR3 is TGTGCCAGCAGCTCCCAAGGGTTTCGGAGCTACACCTTC.

A note on this clone: Different DNA sequences within this sample yield the same CDR3. The chain employs TRBV5-1 and TRBJ1-1; no reliable D call. V gave up 3 bases and J gave up 2 bases, with 5 bases separating them. This CDR3 comprises 12 residues. CDR1 is SGHRS, CDR2 YFSETQ, per germline. CDR3 in amino acids: CASSWGNTEAFF. The CDR3 coding sequence is TGCGCCAGCAGCTGGGGAAACACTGAAGCTTTCTTT.

This clone was counted between two and nine times. The CDR3 is CASSLHNSPLHF. DNA of the CDR3: TGTGCCAGCAGCCTCCACAATTCACCCCTCCACTTT. The chain combines TRBV14 with TRBJ1-6; D remains unclear. The germline V gene encodes CDR1 SGHDN and CDR2 FVKESK. The ends were cut back, 4 bases at V and 7 bases at J, with 5 bases in the middle. The CDR3 is made up of 12 amino acids.

The chain links TRBV11-2 to TRBJ2-5; 9 bases agree with TRBD1. This CDR3 comprises 14 residues. The germline V gene encodes CDR1 SGHAT and CDR2 FQNNGV. V shed 5 bases, J shed 4 bases, and the junction held 5 bases outside the gene matches. CDR3 loop: CASSKGTGRETQYF. CDR3 DNA sequence: TGTGCCAGCAGCAAAGGGACAGGGAGAGAGACCCAGTACTTC.

The chain combines TRBV9 with TRBJ1-3; 7 bases agree with TRBD1. Germline trimming cut 1 base from V and 5 bases from J; bases unmatched to any gene: 6. The CDR3 contains 15 residues. Per germline, CDR1 SGDLS and CDR2 YYNGEE. The CDR3 region has the DNA TGTGCCAGCAGCGTAACAGGGGAAGTAAGAAACACCATATATTTT. Protein product: CASSVTGEVRNTIYF.

The chain carries TRBV12-5 and TRBJ1-4; 7 nucleotides align to TRBD1. J gave up 0 bases and V 6 bases, and 4 bases lay outside the gene matches. This CDR3 comprises 15 residues. Per the germline V gene, CDR1 is LGHNT and CDR2 is FRNRAP. This CDR3 reads CASGPGQATNEKLFF. The CDR3 nucleotides read TGTGCTAGTGGCCCAGGACAGGCAACTAATGAAAAACTGTTTTTT.

Concerning this clone: Other DNA variants within this sample encode the same CDR3. The chain couples TRBV4-3 to TRBJ2-5; the D gene could be TRBD1 or TRBD2 (5 bases each). Near its end, the DNA agrees better with TRBJ2-7, so the J call may be wrong. In germline, CDR1 is LGHNA, CDR2 YSLEER. The length of the CDR3 is 15 residues. CDR3 protein: CASSQDRGAFYEQYF. As DNA, the CDR3 is TGCGCCAGCAGCCAAGATAGGGGAGCCTTTTACGAGCAGTACTTC.

This clone was counted ten times or more. This sequence joins TRBV4-2 and TRBJ1-2; 8 bases match TRBD1. The CDR3 contains 16 residues. Germline trimming cut 0 bases from V and 6 bases from J; bases unmatched to any gene: 9. CDR1 and CDR2 (germline): LGHNA, YNFKEQ. The CDR3 coding sequence is TGTGCCAGCAGCCAAGATGGGACCAGGGGGCAGAATGGCTACACCTTC. It yields the protein CASSQDGTRGQNGYTF.

V usage is TRBV19 and J usage is TRBJ1-1; a possible D gene is TRBD1 (5 bases). CDR1 and CDR2 (germline): LNHDA, SQIVND (reference sequence). The CDR3 has 13 residues. With 7 bases removed from V and 6 bases from J, the gap between germline ends came to 15 bases. The CDR3 sequence is CASIPREGPEAFF. CDR3 DNA: TGTGCCAGTATACCCAGGGAAGGGCCTGAAGCTTTCTTT.

The chain links TRBV10-1 to TRBJ2-2, with D uncertain. V was clipped by 0 bases and J by 5 bases, with 4 bases between them. This CDR3 has 13 amino acids. CDR1 and CDR2 (germline): WNHNN, SYGVQD (reference sequence). The CDR3 here is CASSESGTGELFF. The DNA of the CDR3 is TGCGCCAGCAGTGAGTCGGGGACCGGGGAGCTGTTTTTT.

The V call is TRBV4-2, the J call TRBJ1-2; D gene uncertain. V was trimmed by 4 bases and J by 1 base, leaving 22 bases between them. Germline V gene lookup returns CDR1 LGHNA and CDR2 YNFKEQ. CDR3 size: 18 residues. The CDR3 loop is CASSPLGEAGSNNYGYTF. CDR3 nucleotide sequence: TGTGCCAGCAGCCCCCTTGGGGAAGCGGGTAGTAATAACTATGGCTACACCTTC.